This is a list of T cell receptor beta chains from one sample in a study of a mutant IDH1 vaccine in newly diagnosed glioma. No antigens are known for them. The data were produced by immunoSEQ multiplex PCR, yet TCRdb's version contains in-frame clones alone and is incomplete. This sample carries 50,000 to 75,000 clones, under 90% of them seen once, and the ten largest clones take approximately 6%. The source material was PBMCs, sampled from a glioma patient whose treatment included an IDH1 peptide vaccine. The source is a man over 45 with glioma. Both conserved end residues are part of each CDR3. The order of the fields is clone size, J gene, D gene, V gene, CDR3 protein, CDR3 DNA. D genes are given only for firm matches. Clone size is given for some rows only: seen once, a few or many times, or a class if the clone is expanded.

size: .; J: TRBJ2-7; D: TRBD1; V: TRBV18; CDR3: CASSPRDRGLYEQYF; DNA: TGTGCCAGCTCACCCCGGGACAGGGGGCTATACGAGCAGTACTTC
size: .; J: TRBJ1-6; D: .; V: TRBV2; CDR3: CASRMGHQTGSPLHF; DNA: TGTGCCAGCAGAATGGGACACCAAACGGGGTCACCCCTCCACTTT
size: .; J: TRBJ2-4; D: .; V: TRBV6-8; CDR3: CASSYPAQGSNIQYF; DNA: TGTGCCAGCAGTTACCCGGCGCAGGGTTCAAACATTCAGTACTTC
size: .; J: TRBJ1-2; D: .; V: TRBV6-6; CDR3: CASSSDYGYTF; DNA: TGTGCCAGCAGCTCTGATTATGGCTACACCTTC
size: .; J: TRBJ2-2; D: .; V: TRBV5-1; CDR3: CASSLSGGTGELFF; DNA: TGCGCCAGCAGCTTATCAGGGGGGACCGGGGAGCTGTTTTTT
size: .; J: TRBJ1-5; D: .; V: TRBV25-1; CDR3: CASSQGPQPQHF; DNA: TGTGCCAGCAGCCAGGGGCCTCAGCCCCAGCATTTT
size: .; J: TRBJ2-3; D: TRBD2; V: TRBV7-9; CDR3: CASSLRTSGRATDTQYF; DNA: TGTGCCAGCAGCTTAAGGACTAGCGGGAGGGCCACAGATACGCAGTATTTT
size: few; J: TRBJ1-1; D: .; V: TRBV4-1; CDR3: CASSQENRAEAFF; DNA: TGCGCCAGCAGCCAAGAAAACAGGGCTGAAGCTTTCTTT
size: .; J: TRBJ2-2; D: .; V: TRBV7-2; CDR3: CASSLAGVNTGELFF; DNA: TGTGCCAGCAGCTTAGCAGGGGTGAACACCGGGGAGCTGTTTTTT
size: .; J: TRBJ1-1; D: .; V: TRBV27; CDR3: CASSRPGLEAFF; DNA: TGTGCCAGCAGTCGCCCGGGACTAGAAGCTTTCTTT
size: .; J: TRBJ1-2; D: TRBD1; V: TRBV6-1; CDR3: CASSERQGANYGYTF; DNA: TGTGCCAGCAGTGAACGACAGGGAGCTAACTATGGCTACACCTTC
size: .; J: TRBJ1-5; D: .; V: TRBV19; CDR3: CATRDSNQPQHF; DNA: TGTGCCACCCGTGATAGCAATCAGCCCCAGCATTTT
size: .; J: TRBJ2-5; D: .; V: TRBV29-1; CDR3: CSVGGGGETQYF; DNA: TGCAGCGTTGGTGGGGGTGGAGAGACCCAGTACTTC
size: .; J: TRBJ1-1; D: .; V: TRBV10-1; CDR3: CATRDNTEAFF; DNA: TGCGCCACCAGGGATAACACTGAAGCTTTCTTT
size: .; J: TRBJ2-5; D: .; V: TRBV18; CDR3: CASSLTAEETQYF; DNA: TGTGCCAGCTCTCTCACAGCGGAAGAGACCCAGTACTTC
size: .; J: TRBJ2-3; D: .; V: TRBV19; CDR3: CASSIRAGTDTQYF; DNA: TGTGCCAGTAGTATTAGGGCCGGCACAGATACGCAGTATTTT
size: .; J: TRBJ1-4; D: .; V: TRBV6-1; CDR3: CASRSRVGEKLFF; DNA: TGTGCCAGCAGATCACGGGTGGGAGAAAAACTGTTTTTT
size: .; J: TRBJ2-5; D: TRBD2; V: TRBV7-2; CDR3: CASSSTSGSQETQYF; DNA: TGTGCCAGCAGTTCGACTAGCGGGTCTCAAGAGACCCAGTACTTC
size: .; J: TRBJ1-2; D: .; V: TRBV30; CDR3: CAWSVVLNYGYTF; DNA: TGTGCCTGGAGTGTAGTTCTTAACTATGGCTACACCTTC
size: few; J: TRBJ2-1; D: .; V: TRBV7-9; CDR3: CASSLGGVGVGGEQFF; DNA: TGTGCCAGCAGCTTAGGCGGAGTAGGGGTCGGGGGTGAGCAGTTCTTC
size: .; J: TRBJ2-6; D: TRBD1; V: TRBV7-9; CDR3: CASSFFFDRAWSGANVLTF; DNA: TGTGCCAGCAGCTTCTTCTTTGACAGGGCTTGGTCTGGGGCCAACGTCCTGACTTTC
size: .; J: TRBJ1-4; D: .; V: TRBV18; CDR3: CASSPAVNEKLFF; DNA: TGTGCCAGCTCACCAGCAGTTAATGAAAAACTGTTTTTT